This record looks at one T cell receptor beta chain sequence and its context. The sample comes from a study of identical twins. Trimming cost V 11 bases and J 5 bases, with 11 bases left between them. Looked up from germline, CDR1 is SEHNR and CDR2 is FQNEAQ (reference sequence). The CDR3 extends over 11 amino acids. TCRdb called the 5' RACE reads again in MiXCR, with one record for every CDR3 protein. The repertoire holds about 720,000 distinct CDR3 sequences, roughly 18% seen once, with about 12% in the top ten. These sequences were also reported in another study, on T cells expressing NK-cell markers.

The chain joins TRBV7-9 to TRBJ2-3; possibly TRBD2 for D (5 bases). This TCR was recovered from a woman aged 18-29 years in good health. The sample was PBMCs. CDR3 coding DNA: TGTGCCGGGCGTCGGGAAGATACGCAGTATTTT. Its protein product is CAGRREDTQYF.